The 8 T cell receptor beta chains in this list originate from one sample, sequenced in a study of blood T cell repertoires in COVID-19. The assay was immunoSEQ multiplex PCR, and TCRdb's table has in-frame clones only and misses some. This table holds over 450,000 clones, around 90% found once. The sample was peripheral blood. These receptors were collected from a woman between 50 and 59 years old with COVID-19, enrolled during active disease.

CDR3 residues: CASSRDRVAGELFF. In DNA form, the CDR3 reads TGTGCCAGTAGCCGGGACAGGGTCGCCGGGGAGCTGTTTTTT. The V call is TRBV19, the J call TRBJ2-2, with 9 bases aligning to TRBD1. CDR1 LNHDA and CDR2 SQIVND come from the germline V gene (reference sequence). V shed 6 bases and J 6 bases; nucleotides not matched to a gene: 5. CDR3 size: 14 residues.

The V gene is TRBV3-1 (or the pseudogene TRBV3-2), the J gene TRBJ1-1; D might be TRBD1 (6 bases). Germline CDR1 and CDR2: LGHDT and YNNKEL (reference sequence). The CDR3 contains 15 residues. V was cut by 8 bases and J by 0 bases, with 16 bases left in between. Here the CDR3 reads CASGQAGHLNTEAFF. The CDR3, as DNA: TGTGCCAGCGGGCAAGCGGGACATCTGAACACTGAAGCTTTCTTT.

The gene calls are TRBV24-1 and TRBJ2-2, with D possibly being TRBD1 (6 bases). CDR1 and CDR2 from the germline V gene are KGHDR and SFDVKD. Trimming took 6 bases from V and 3 from J, leaving 16 bases between them. CDR3 length equals 16 residues. The CDR3 region has the DNA TGTGCCACCAGTAACCACGGGACACTATACACCGGGGAGCTGTTTTTT. It codes for CATSNHGTLYTGELFF.

J is TRBJ2-5 and V is TRBV7-2; 10 bases fit TRBD2. The V and J ends lost 1 base and 8 bases, in that order; junction bases with no gene match: 7. This CDR3 contains 15 residues. Germline assignment: CDR1 SGHTA and CDR2 FQGNSA. CDR3 coding DNA: TGTGCCAGCAGCTTAGAGGGAGCGGGGGGGCGAACCCAGTACTTC. Translated: CASSLEGAGGRTQYF.

A single count supports this clone. The chain joins TRBV7-9 to TRBJ1-1; D gene unclear. Per the germline V gene, CDR1 is SEHNR and CDR2 is FQNEAQ (reference sequence). This CDR3 spans 14 amino acids. V shed 3 bases and J shed 1 base, with 9 bases lying between them. The CDR3 nucleotides read TGTGCCAGCAGCTTGTTTGGTAGGAACACTGAAGCTTTCTTT. Translating gives CASSLFGRNTEAFF.

The chain couples TRBV11-2 to TRBJ2-6; D gene uncertain. The length of the CDR3 is 13 residues. The germline V gene has CDR1 SGHAT and CDR2 FQNNGV. V lost 2 bases, J lost 5 bases, and 4 bases lay in between. CDR3 protein: CASSLLRANVLTF. CDR3 nucleotide sequence: TGTGCCAGCAGCTTACTTAGGGCCAACGTCCTGACTTTC. Using reference TRBV11-2 and TRBJ2-6 for the parts outside the CDR3, the full variable domain is EAGVAQSPRYKIIEKRQSVAFWCNPISGHATLYWYQQILGQGPKLLIQFQNNGVVDDSQLPKDRFSAERLKGVDSTLKIQPAKLEDSAVYLCASSLLRANVLTFGAGSRLTVL.

The chain recombines TRBV9 with TRBJ1-1; weak D call: TRBD1 (6 bases). This CDR3 spans 19 amino acids. Germline V lookup: CDR1 SGDLS, CDR2 YYNGEE. V was shortened by 4 bases and J by 3 bases, with 28 bases between the two germline ends. The CDR3 sequence: CASSLLIRTASMKDTEAFF. DNA of the CDR3: TGTGCCAGCAGCCTTCTAATTCGGACAGCGAGCATGAAGGACACTGAAGCTTTCTTT.

This clone occurred once. The V call is TRBV24-1, the J call TRBJ1-1, with D perhaps matching TRBD1 (6 bases). The germline CDR1 and CDR2 sequences are KGHDR and SFDVKD. V shed 7 bases and J shed 1 base, with 9 bases lying between them. This CDR3 contains 13 residues. Written as DNA, the CDR3 is TGTGCCACCAGCTCGGACAGGAACACTGAAGCTTTCTTT. Its translation is CATSSDRNTEAFF.